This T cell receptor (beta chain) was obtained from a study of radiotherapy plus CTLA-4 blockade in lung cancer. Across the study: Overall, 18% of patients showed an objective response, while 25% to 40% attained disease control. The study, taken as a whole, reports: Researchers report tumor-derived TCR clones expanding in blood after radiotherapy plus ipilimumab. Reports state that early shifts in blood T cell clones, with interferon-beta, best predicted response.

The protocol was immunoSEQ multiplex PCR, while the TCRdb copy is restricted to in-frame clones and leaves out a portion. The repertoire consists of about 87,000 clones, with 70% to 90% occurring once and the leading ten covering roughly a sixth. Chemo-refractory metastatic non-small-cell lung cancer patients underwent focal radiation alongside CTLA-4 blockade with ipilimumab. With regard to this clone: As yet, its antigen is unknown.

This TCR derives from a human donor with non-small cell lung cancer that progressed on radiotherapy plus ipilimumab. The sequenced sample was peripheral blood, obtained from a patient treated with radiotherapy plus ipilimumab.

This chain's CDR3 is CASSYRGIYTEAFF. Here the CDR3 DNA reads TGTGCCAGCAGTTATAGGGGGATTTACACTGAAGCTTTCTTT. The chain recombines TRBV6-5 with TRBJ1-1; D is possibly TRBD1 (6 bases). CDR1 and CDR2 from the germline V gene are MNHEY and SVGAGI. CDR3 length: 14 residues. V lost 3 bases and J lost 3, with 11 bases in between.